The clone carrying this TCR beta chain was counted only a few times. Since a much larger clone is just one base distant, this may be a read error. The identical CDR3 is also encoded by other nucleotide sequences in the sample. The entry originates in a study of blood T cell repertoires in COVID-19. Study as a whole: There were acute and convalescent COVID-19 samples, and they came from the United States, Italy and Spain. The cDNA or gDNA used as material had been derived from T cells, B-cell-depleted T cells, or PBMCs.

J lost 3 bases, V lost 3 bases, and 4 bases had no gene match. CDR3 length equals 14 residues. Germline V CDR1 and CDR2: KGHSH, LQKENI. Original handling: How many nucleated cells were present was estimated from reference gene primer amplification. Data came from immunoSEQ multiplex PCR; TCRdb stores just in-frame clones and leaves some out. For V, J and clone size, that table is used; D and trimming come from the DNA. The sample lists 300,000 or so clones, around 87% occurring once. The rearrangement links TRBV18 to TRBJ2-7; 8 nucleotides align to TRBD2. Material for sequencing was peripheral blood. This TCR came from a man aged 70 or older with acute or convalescent COVID-19. CDR3 residues: CASSPGSGSYEQYF. DNA for the CDR3: TGTGCCAGCTCACCGGGGAGCGGGAGCTACGAGCAGTACTTC.